The clone carrying this TCR beta chain showed up just once. The data were obtained in a study of blood T cell repertoires in COVID-19. Overall study: Acute and convalescent COVID-19 specimens originated in the United States, Italy and Spain. T cells, B-cell-depleted T cells, or PBMCs supplied cDNA or gDNA.

The CDR3 has 17 residues. Trimming removed 7 bases from V and 7 bases from J; junction bases left unmatched: 12. Germline V gene sequence: CDR1 LGHNT, CDR2 FRNRAP. In the source study's methods: Amplification with reference gene primers provided the estimates of nucleated cell counts. Sequencing used immunoSEQ multiplex PCR; TCRdb keeps in-frame clones, though not all of them. V, J and clone size derive from that table, while D and trimming were established from the DNA sequence. The data hold 100,000 to 150,000 clones, with 70% to 85% observed a single time. The receptor was isolated from a woman aged 55-69 years with acute or convalescent COVID-19. This chain connects TRBV12-5 to TRBJ2-5; 16 bases agree with TRBD2. Source material: peripheral blood. This CDR3 reads CASAPGTSGGAGGTQYF. The DNA of the CDR3 is TGTGCTAGTGCCCCCGGGACTAGCGGGGGGGCCGGCGGGACCCAGTACTTC.